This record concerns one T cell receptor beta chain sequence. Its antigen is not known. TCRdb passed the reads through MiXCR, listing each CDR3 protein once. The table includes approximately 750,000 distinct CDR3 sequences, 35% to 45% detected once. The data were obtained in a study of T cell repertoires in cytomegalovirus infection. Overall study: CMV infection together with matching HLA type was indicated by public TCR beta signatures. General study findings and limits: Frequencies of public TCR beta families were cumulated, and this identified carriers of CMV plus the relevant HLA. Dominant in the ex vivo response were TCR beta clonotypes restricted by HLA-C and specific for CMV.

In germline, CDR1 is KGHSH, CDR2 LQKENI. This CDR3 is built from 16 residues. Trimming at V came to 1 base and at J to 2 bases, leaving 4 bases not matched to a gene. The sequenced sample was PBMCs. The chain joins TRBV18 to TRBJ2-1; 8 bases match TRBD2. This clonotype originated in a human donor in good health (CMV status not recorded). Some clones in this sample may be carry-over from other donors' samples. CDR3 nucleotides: TGTGCCAGCTCACCACTGACGGGGGGGACCTACAATGAGCAGTTCTTC. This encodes CASSPLTGGTYNEQFF.